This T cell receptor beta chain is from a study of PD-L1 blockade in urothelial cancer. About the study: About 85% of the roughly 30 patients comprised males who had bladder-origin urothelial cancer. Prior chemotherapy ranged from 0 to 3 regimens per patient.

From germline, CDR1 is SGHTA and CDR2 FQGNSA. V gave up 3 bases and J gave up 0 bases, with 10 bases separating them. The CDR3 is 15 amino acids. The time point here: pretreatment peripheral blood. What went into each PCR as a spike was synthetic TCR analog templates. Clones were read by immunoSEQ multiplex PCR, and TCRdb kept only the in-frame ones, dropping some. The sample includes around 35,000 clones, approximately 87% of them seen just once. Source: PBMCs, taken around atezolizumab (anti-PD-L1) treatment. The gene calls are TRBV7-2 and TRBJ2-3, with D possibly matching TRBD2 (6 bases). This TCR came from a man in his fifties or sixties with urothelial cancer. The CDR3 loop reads CASSFRGMSTDTQYF. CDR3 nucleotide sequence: TGTGCCAGCAGCTTCCGCGGGATGAGCACAGATACGCAGTATTTT.